The rows below give T cell receptor beta chains drawn from one sample of a study of neurological immune-mediated disorders. MiXCR was run by TCRdb on the 5' RACE reads, yielding one entry per CDR3 protein. The table records 25,000 to 35,000 distinct CDR3 sequences, about a sixth of them present only once. Sequenced: CD4+ T cells from blood. These receptors were taken from a female donor with HTLV-1-associated myelopathy (HAM/TSP). The CDR3 runs from the conserved cysteine through the conserved F or W. A D gene is named only where the DNA matches it firmly. Size is stated for part of the rows, as once, few or many counts, or as a class when the clone is expanded.

>TRBD1|TRBJ2-7|TRBV5-1|13|few
TGCGCCAGCAGCCACACTGACAGGGCGGGGCAGTACTTC
CASSHTDRAGQYF
>.|TRBJ1-1|TRBV29-1|11|many
TGCAGCGTCGGCGTCGGGGGGGAAGCTTTCTTT
CSVGVGGEAFF
>TRBD1|TRBJ1-2|TRBV20-1|13|many
TGCAGTGCTCAGGACAGGCCTAACTATGGCTACACCTTC
CSAQDRPNYGYTF
>TRBD2|TRBJ2-1|TRBV11-3|15|many
TGTGCCAGCAACTTGGGCGCGGGAGCGTTCAATGAGCAGTTCTTC
CASNLGAGAFNEQFF
>.|TRBJ2-5|TRBV20-1|15|many
TGCAGTGCCCGCCTGTCGGGCGGGGTTGAAGAGACCCAGTACTTC
CSARLSGGVEETQYF
>.|TRBJ2-3|TRBV18|15|.
TGTGCCAGCTCACCCGGAAAAGGGATTACAGATACGCAGTATTTT
CASSPGKGITDTQYF
>TRBD2|TRBJ2-7|TRBV20-1|16|.
TGCAGTTCTAGTTTATTGGGACTAGCGACCTCCTACGAGCAGTACTTC
CSSSLLGLATSYEQYF
>TRBD1|TRBJ2-7|TRBV10-3|14|.
TGTGCCATCAGTGACAGGGGGCATCACTACGAGCAGTACTTC
CAISDRGHHYEQYF
>TRBD2|TRBJ2-7|TRBV18|14|many
TGTGCCAGCTCACCGACTAGCGGATCCTACGAGCAGTACTTC
CASSPTSGSYEQYF
>TRBD2|TRBJ2-3|TRBV5-1|16|many
TGCGCCAGCAGCTCATCCGGGACTAGAGGCACAGATACGCAGTATTTT
CASSSSGTRGTDTQYF
>TRBD2|TRBJ2-7|TRBV20-1|16|many
TGCAGTGCCCCAAAGGGGAGGGGATCTTATTCCTACGAGCAGTACTTC
CSAPKGRGSYSYEQYF
>.|TRBJ2-3|TRBV18|14|.
TGTGCCAGCTCACCACTAGCGGGCACAGATACGCAGTATTTT
CASSPLAGTDTQYF
>.|TRBJ2-3|TRBV29-1|14|many
TGCAGCTCCTCGGGGTCCGTGGGCACAGATACGCAGTATTTT
CSSSGSVGTDTQYF
>.|TRBJ2-7|TRBV6-1|12|many
TGTGCCAGCTGGGCAGGGATCTACGAGCAGTACTTC
CASWAGIYEQYF
>.|TRBJ1-4|TRBV12-3/TRBV12-4|15|many
TGTGCCACCTCGACCGGCGGACAGTTTAATGAAAAACTGTTTTTT
CATSTGGQFNEKLFF
>TRBD2|TRBJ2-3|TRBV6-2/TRBV6-3|17|many
TGTGCCAGCAGTTACTCGATAGCGGGGGGCAGCACAGATACGCAGTATTTT
CASSYSIAGGSTDTQYF
>TRBD2|TRBJ2-1|TRBV2|16|many
TGTGCCAGCCAGGCGGCCCCGGGGGGTGCTTACAATGAGCAGTTCTTC
CASQAAPGGAYNEQFF
>.|TRBJ2-7|TRBV12-3/TRBV12-4|12|many
TGTGCCAGCAGTCCGGTCGCCTACGAGCAGTACTTC
CASSPVAYEQYF
>TRBD2|TRBJ2-3|TRBV20-1|14|medium-sized
TGCAGTGCCCCGACTAGCGGGGGTGCGGATACGCAGTATTTT
CSAPTSGGADTQYF
>TRBD1|TRBJ2-3|TRBV29-1|14|.
TGCAGCGTCTGGACAGGGGGCGGCGCAGATACGCAGTATTTT
CSVWTGGGADTQYF
>.|TRBJ2-1|TRBV20-1|13|many
TGCAGTGCCACTCCGGGCCCGCATCCTGAGCAGTTCTTC
CSATPGPHPEQFF
>TRBD1|TRBJ2-7|TRBV29-1|16|many
TGCAGCGTTGAAGGGAGAAGACAGGGGAAAACCTACGAGCAGTACTTC
CSVEGRRQGKTYEQYF
>.|TRBJ1-2|TRBV27|11|many
TGTGCCAGCAGGGACCGGGGTGGCTACACCTTC
CASRDRGGYTF
>.|TRBJ1-2|TRBV29-1|14|medium-sized
TGCAGCGTTGAAGGTCGGGACGACAGCTATGGCTACACCTTC
CSVEGRDDSYGYTF
>TRBD2|TRBJ2-1|TRBV29-1|14|many
TGCAGCGCTAGCGGGAGGGCCAGTTACAATGAGCAGTTCTTC
CSASGRASYNEQFF
>.|TRBJ2-1|TRBV9|15|many
TGTGCCAGCAGCGACAGTGATAACTCCTACAATGAGCAGTTCTTC
CASSDSDNSYNEQFF
>TRBD1|TRBJ1-6|TRBV30|12|few
TGTGCCTTACTACAGGGGCGGTCACCCCTCCACTTT
CALLQGRSPLHF
>TRBD2|TRBJ2-3|TRBV20-1|15|many
TGCAGTGCATATAGTGGGCGGGAGGCCACAGATACGCAGTATTTT
CSAYSGREATDTQYF
>.|TRBJ2-7|TRBV7-2|15|many
TGTGCCAGCAGCTCGAGCGCTGTTTGGGCTCGCGAGCAGTACTTC
CASSSSAVWAREQYF
>TRBD1|TRBJ1-1|TRBV20-1|13|many
TGCAGTGCGAGAAGACAGGGCGTCGGTGAAGCTTTCTTT
CSARRQGVGEAFF
>TRBD1|TRBJ2-7|TRBV20-1|14|many
TGCAGTGCTAGTCTGACAGGGAACTCCTACGAGCAGTACTTC
CSASLTGNSYEQYF
>.|TRBJ1-2|TRBV12-3/TRBV12-4|12|.
TGTGCCAACAGTCCCCAGGGGAGGGGCTACAACTTC
CANSPQGRGYNF
>.|TRBJ2-1|TRBV18|17|.
TGTGCCAGCTCACCAGATGCCCGCCGGGGGTCGCACAATGAGCAGTTCTTC
CASSPDARRGSHNEQFF
>TRBD2|TRBJ2-3|TRBV6-6|16|.
TGTGCCAGCAGTTACCCGACTAGCGGACCCACAGATACGCAGTATTTT
CASSYPTSGPTDTQYF
>.|TRBJ2-2|TRBV6-4|13|many
TGTGCCAGCAGTCCCGGACTCACCGGGGAGCTGTTTTTT
CASSPGLTGELFF
>.|TRBJ1-3|TRBV2|15|many
TGTGCCAGCAGCTTCCGTCGAGTCTCTGGAAACACCATATATTTT
CASSFRRVSGNTIYF
>TRBD1|TRBJ1-6|TRBV7-2|17|many
TGTGCCAGCAGCTCGACAGGGTTGCTCTCCTATAATTCACCCCTCCACTTT
CASSSTGLLSYNSPLHF
>.|TRBJ2-1|TRBV20-1|16|many
TGCAGTGCTAGAGCTCTTTACGGGGGGCGGGGCAATGAGCAGTTCTTC
CSARALYGGRGNEQFF
>TRBD2|TRBJ2-3|TRBV20-1|15|medium-sized
TGCAGTGCTAGAATGGCTAGCGGGGGGGGAGATACGCAGTATTTT
CSARMASGGGDTQYF
>.|TRBJ2-1|TRBV6-2/TRBV6-3|13|many
TGTGCCAGCAGAACCGATTCTAGGGATGAGCAGTTCTTC
CASRTDSRDEQFF
>.|TRBJ1-1|TRBV6-1|12|many
TGTGCCAGCAGTGAATTGTCTCGGGGAGCTTTCTTT
CASSELSRGAFF
>TRBD1|TRBJ2-7|TRBV5-1|14|many
TGCGCCAGCAGCACCGGGACAGTTAACTACGAGCAGTACTTC
CASSTGTVNYEQYF